This T cell receptor beta chain appears in the sequencing data of a study of T-cell reconstitution after alpha-beta-depleted transplantation in children. The V end was cut by 1 base, the J end by 4 bases, with 11 bases between. The CDR3 extends over 14 amino acids. Germline V CDR1 and CDR2: SGHRS, YFSETQ. This clonotype was counted at least ten times. Unique molecular identifiers were used to barcode this TCRbeta library. From the PCR reads, TCRdb called clonotypes with MiXCR, one entry per CDR3 protein. The sample shows 150,000 to 200,000 distinct CDR3 sequences, approximately 6.8% of them seen only once.

Sample: PBMCs from the stem cell graft donor, taken from the stem cell graft. The receptor's source is a human donor who donated a stem cell graft to a child with Wiskott-Aldrich syndrome. This chain joins TRBV5-1 and TRBJ2-5, with D unresolved. The CDR3 is CASSLIGDSETQYF. In nucleotides, the CDR3 is TGCGCCAGCAGCTTGATTGGGGATTCAGAGACCCAGTACTTC.